These 8 T cell receptor beta chains were all obtained from the same sample, sequenced in a study of cytomegalovirus exposure and HLA in healthy donors. Primers: 60 Vbeta forward and 13 Jbeta reverse. Generated by immunoSEQ multiplex PCR, the TCRdb table keeps only in-frame clones and is missing some. This table has around 150,000 clones, roughly 73% appearing once. Sequenced material: PBMCs. All receptors derive from a male donor in good health and CMV-seronegative.

The rearrangement joins TRBV7-9 to TRBJ2-5; 14 positions match TRBD2. The CDR3 totals 18 residues. Germline V lookup: CDR1 SEHNR, CDR2 FQNEAQ (reference sequence). V gave up 3 bases and J gave up 4 bases; unmatched junction bases: 10. CDR3 region: CASSFALTGTSGGETQYF. Here the CDR3 DNA reads TGTGCCAGCAGCTTCGCGTTAACTGGGACTAGCGGGGGAGAGACCCAGTACTTC. The entire variable domain, with the rest obtained from reference TRBV7-9 and TRBJ2-5, is as follows: DTGVSQNPRHKITKRGQNVTFRCDPISEHNRLYWYRQTLGQGPEFLTYFQNEAQLEKSRLLSDRFSAERPKGSFSTLEIQRTEQGDSAMYLCASSFALTGTSGGETQYFGPGTRLLVL.

The rearrangement links TRBV9 to TRBJ1-3; the D gene is possibly TRBD1 (5 bases). The CDR3 is 15 residues long. The germline gives CDR1 SGDLS, CDR2 YYNGEE. Trimming cost V 4 bases and J 1 base, with 12 bases left between them. DNA of the CDR3: TGTGCCAGCAGCCGGGGGAGTCCGTCTGGAAACACCATATATTTT. Protein product: CASSRGSPSGNTIYF.

The CDR3 loop reads CASTDGRGVDYGYTF. In DNA form, the CDR3 reads TGTGCCAGTACCGATGGGAGGGGCGTCGACTATGGCTACACCTTC. The rearrangement joins TRBV19 to TRBJ1-2, with a tentative D call TRBD1 (5 bases). Germline loops: CDR1 LNHDA, CDR2 SQIVND (reference sequence). This CDR3 has 15 residues. Trimming removed 7 bases from V and 3 bases from J, with 18 bases in between.

The chain couples TRBV28 to TRBJ2-1, with TRBD2 matching over 13 bases. Unmatched junction bases numbered 3, after V lost 2 bases and J lost 8 bases. This CDR3 has 15 amino acids. CDR1 is MDHEN and CDR2 is SYDVKM in the germline V gene. Written as DNA, the CDR3 is TGTGCCAGCAGTTTAGGGACTAGCGGGAAAGATGAGCAGTTCTTC. Translating it yields CASSLGTSGKDEQFF.

This clone was found once. V and J are TRBV7-6 and TRBJ2-5; 8 positions match TRBD1. The end of the DNA is better explained by TRBJ2-7, so the J call may be wrong. The CDR3 consists of 12 residues. Looked up from germline, CDR1 is SGHVS and CDR2 is FNYEAQ. As DNA, the CDR3 is TGTGCCAGCAGTTCAGGGGGCGCCGAGCAGTACTTC. Its protein product is CASSSGGAEQYF.

The genes are TRBV7-3 and TRBJ2-7, with 8 bases identical to TRBD2. This CDR3 spans 14 amino acids. Germline CDR1 is SGHTA and CDR2 is FQGTGA. With V trimmed by 3 bases and J by 5 bases, 6 bases remained unmatched. CDR3 sequence reads: CASSFTGLAHEQYF. CDR3 nucleotides: TGTGCCAGCAGCTTTACCGGACTAGCCCACGAGCAGTACTTC.

The CDR3 sequence is CASSFKEGELFF. CDR3 nucleotide sequence: TGCGCCAGCAGCTTCAAGGAGGGGGAGCTGTTTTTT. The chain recombines TRBV4-1 with TRBJ2-2; D is undetermined. CDR3 length equals 12 residues. Trimming removed 5 bases from V and 8 bases from J, with 9 bases in between. The germline V gene encodes CDR1 MGHRA and CDR2 YSYEKL.

J is TRBJ2-7 and V is TRBV5-4; possible D gene TRBD2, 6 bases. Trimming took 1 base from V and 5 from J, leaving 13 bases between them. Germline V gene sequence: CDR1 SGHNT, CDR2 YYREEE (reference sequence). The CDR3 contains 14 residues. CDR3: CASSLPGVNHEQYF. The CDR3 DNA reads TGTGCCAGCAGCTTGCCGGGAGTAAACCACGAGCAGTACTTC.